This T cell receptor beta chain emerged from a study of shared clonotypes between healthy human individuals. Only in-frame clones appear in the TCRdb table, and some are missing; sequencing was by immunoSEQ multiplex PCR. The table includes around 500,000 clones, around 79% detected once. The V and J ends lost 5 bases and 6 bases, in that order; junction bases with no gene match: 9. The CDR3 runs 14 residues. From germline, CDR1 is MNHEY and CDR2 SMNVEV (reference sequence). The sequence came from a middle-aged woman in good health. Some clones in this sample may be carry-over from other donors' samples. The sample consisted of PBMCs. The chain carries TRBV27 and TRBJ2-7; 8 bases map to TRBD1. In nucleotides, the CDR3 is TGTGCCAGCAGTCCCCGGACAGGGTGGGGCGAGCAGTACTTC. The encoded protein is CASSPRTGWGEQYF.